This TCR beta chain is from a study of human T cells and chemical hapten exposure. Time point in this sample: pre-sensitization, week 0. Treatment denoted: therapeutic diphenylcyclopropenone sensitization with weekly scalp DPC. Authors' processing steps: Individual samples carried between roughly 23,224 and 700,000 TCRs, with some 100,000 as the median. TCRdb called the RACE reads again in MiXCR, with one record for every CDR3 protein. The V and J calls reflect TCRdb's pipeline rather than the authors' work. The data hold 280,000 or so distinct CDR3 sequences, with just under 8% observed a single time. This clonotype has more than one count but fewer than ten. As yet, its antigen is unknown. Study-wide points: With alopecia, donors may have immune responses unlike healthy people's. Relative to controls, expanded TCRs formed significantly more large CDR3 similarity clusters.

Germline V gene lookup returns CDR1 SEHNR and CDR2 FQNEAQ (reference sequence). The length of the CDR3 is 15 residues. Trimming pared 3 bases from V and 4 bases from J, leaving 15 bases between. The TCR was taken from a man aged 18 to 29 with alopecia areata. Some clones in this sample may be carry-over from other donors' samples. This chain joins TRBV7-9 and TRBJ1-1, with D hard to call. This specimen was whole blood, taken in connection with sensitization to the hapten diphenylcyclopropenone (DPC). CDR3 DNA sequence: TGTGCCAGCAGCTTCTTTGGAGGGTTGGTCACTGAAGCTTTCTTT. This codes for CASSFFGGLVTEAFF.